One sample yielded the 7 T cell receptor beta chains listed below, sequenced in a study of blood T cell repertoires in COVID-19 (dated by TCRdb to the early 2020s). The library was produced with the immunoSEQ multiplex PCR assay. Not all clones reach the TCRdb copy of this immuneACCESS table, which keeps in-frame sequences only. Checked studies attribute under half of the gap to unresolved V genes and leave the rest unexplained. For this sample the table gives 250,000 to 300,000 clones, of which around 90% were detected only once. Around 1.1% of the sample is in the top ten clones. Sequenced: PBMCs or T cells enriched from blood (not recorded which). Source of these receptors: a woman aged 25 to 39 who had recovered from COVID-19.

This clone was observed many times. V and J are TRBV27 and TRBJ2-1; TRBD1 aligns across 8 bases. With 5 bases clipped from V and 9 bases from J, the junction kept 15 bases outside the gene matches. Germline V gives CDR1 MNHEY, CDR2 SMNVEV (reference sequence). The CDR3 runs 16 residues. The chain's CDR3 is CASSPPGQGWTGEQFF. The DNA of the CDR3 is TGTGCCAGCAGTCCCCCTGGACAGGGTTGGACTGGTGAGCAGTTCTTC.

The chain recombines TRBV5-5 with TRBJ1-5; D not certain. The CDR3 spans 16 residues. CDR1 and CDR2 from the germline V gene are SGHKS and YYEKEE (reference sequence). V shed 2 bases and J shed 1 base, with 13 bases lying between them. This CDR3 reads CASSLYPELSNQPQHF. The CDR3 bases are TGTGCCAGCAGCTTATACCCCGAGCTGAGCAATCAGCCCCAGCATTTT.

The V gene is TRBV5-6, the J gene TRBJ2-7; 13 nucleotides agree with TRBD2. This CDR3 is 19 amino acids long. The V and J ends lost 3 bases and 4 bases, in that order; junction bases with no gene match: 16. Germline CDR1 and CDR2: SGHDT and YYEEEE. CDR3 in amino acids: CASSSTYGTSGDSLYEQYF. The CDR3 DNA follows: TGTGCCAGCAGCTCTACATACGGGACTAGCGGGGACTCTCTTTACGAGCAGTACTTC.

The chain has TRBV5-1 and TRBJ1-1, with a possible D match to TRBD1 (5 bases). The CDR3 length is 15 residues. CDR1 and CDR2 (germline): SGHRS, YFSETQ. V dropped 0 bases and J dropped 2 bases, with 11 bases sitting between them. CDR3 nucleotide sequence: TGCGCCAGCAGCTTGGTAGGGGCGATAAACACTGAAGCTTTCTTT. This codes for CASSLVGAINTEAFF.

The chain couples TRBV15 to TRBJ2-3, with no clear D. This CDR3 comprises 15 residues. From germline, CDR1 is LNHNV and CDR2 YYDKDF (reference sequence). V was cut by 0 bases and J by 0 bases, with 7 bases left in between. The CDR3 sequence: CATSRDRASTDTQYF. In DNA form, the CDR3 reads TGTGCCACCAGCAGAGATCGCGCCAGCACAGATACGCAGTATTTT.

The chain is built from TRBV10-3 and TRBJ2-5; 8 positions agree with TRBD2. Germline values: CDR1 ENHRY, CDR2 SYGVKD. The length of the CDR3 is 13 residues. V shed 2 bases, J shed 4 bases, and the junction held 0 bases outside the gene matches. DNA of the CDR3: TGTGCCATCAGTGAGCTAGCGGGAGAGACCCAGTACTTC. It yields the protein CAISELAGETQYF.

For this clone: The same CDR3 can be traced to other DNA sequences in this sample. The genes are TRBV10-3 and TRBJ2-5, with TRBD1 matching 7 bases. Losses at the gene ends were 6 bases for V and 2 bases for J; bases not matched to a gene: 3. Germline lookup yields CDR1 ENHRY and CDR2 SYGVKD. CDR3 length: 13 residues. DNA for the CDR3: TGTGCCATCAGAAGGACAGGACAAGAGACCCAGTACTTC. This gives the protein CAIRRTGQETQYF.